The entry below gives a single TCR beta chain sequence along with its context. The trim removed 5 bases at V and 2 bases at J, leaving 4 bases unmatched. The CDR3 is 15 amino acids. CDR1 and CDR2 (germline): SNHLY, FYNNEI. The data were taken from a study of blood T cell repertoires in COVID-19. Across the study: Samples of COVID-19 (acute and convalescent) were obtained from the United States, Italy and Spain. In each case, the material was cDNA or gDNA derived from T cells, B-cell-depleted T cells, or PBMCs.

In the original processing: The assay estimated nucleated cells by amplifying reference gene primers. The data were produced by immunoSEQ multiplex PCR, yet TCRdb's version contains in-frame clones alone and is incomplete. V and J calls and clone size are as listed in that table; D and trimming were resolved from the DNA. The sample has roughly 84,000 clones, around 85% seen once. The clonotype was recovered from an older man with active or convalescent COVID-19. The chain has TRBV2 and TRBJ2-7; TRBD2 aligns across 12 bases. Sequenced input: peripheral blood. The CDR3 DNA sequence: TGTGCCAGCAGTAGAGGACTAGCGGGACCCTACGAGCAGTACGTC. Translation: CASSRGLAGPYEQYV.